These 17 T cell receptor beta chains originate from one sample sequenced in a study of blood T cells in healthy people across ages. A J-beta primer mix and a sample-barcoded 5' primer were used in a second PCR of roughly 7 to 12 cycles. TCRdb re-analysed the 5' RACE reads in MiXCR, keeping a single row per CDR3 protein. The sample shows hundreds of thousands of distinct CDR3 sequences, over 40% of them seen only once. The sequenced sample was blood. The receptors shown here come from a woman older than 75 in good health.

At least ten counts were recorded for this clonotype. The chain couples TRBV20-1 to TRBJ2-7, with 14 nucleotides matching TRBD2. After removal of 7 bases from V and 5 bases from J, the junction contained 7 bases not matched to a gene. The CDR3 runs 14 residues. Germline CDR1 DFQATT, CDR2 SNEGSKA (reference sequence). The CDR3 spells CSVFGLAGGDEQYF. CDR3 DNA: TGCAGTGTTTTTGGACTAGCGGGAGGCGACGAGCAGTACTTC.

The chain uses TRBV7-3 and TRBJ2-2, with TRBD2 matching over 7 bases. V was clipped by 5 bases and J by 4 bases; unmatched bases: 1. This CDR3 contains 13 residues. The V gene's germline CDR1 is SGHTA and CDR2 FQGTGA. The CDR3 DNA reads as TGTGCCAGCAGCCGCGGGAGCACCGGGGAGCTGTTTTTT. This encodes CASSRGSTGELFF. The variable domain in full, with the rest retrieved from reference TRBV7-3 and TRBJ2-2, is GAGVSQTPSNKVTEKGKYVELRCDPISGHTALYWYRQSLGQGPEFLIYFQGTGAADDSGLPNDRFFAVRPEGSVSTLKIQRTERGDSAVYLCASSRGSTGELFFGEGSRLTVL.

To note about this clonotype: The germline gene is not matched at one end of the junction; a read error may be the cause. The rearrangement joins TRBV12-3 or TRBV12-4 to TRBJ1-5, with 7 bases matching TRBD1. This CDR3 comprises 16 residues. The CDR3 nucleotides are TGTGCCAGCAGTCTGGACTGGACAGGAATTAATCAGCCCCGGCATTTT. As protein: CASSLDWTGINQPRHF.

This clonotype was observed a handful of times. The V call is TRBV20-1, the J call TRBJ1-1; 7 nucleotides match TRBD1. V shed 5 bases and J 2 bases; nucleotides not matched to a gene: 8. This CDR3 spans 14 amino acids. Germline CDR1 and CDR2: DFQATT and SNEGSKA (reference sequence). CDR3 amino acids: CSARRGTVNTEAFF. CDR3 nucleotide sequence: TGCAGTGCTCGGAGGGGGACAGTTAACACTGAAGCTTTCTTT.

The CDR3 here is CASSRGLNTDTQYF. The CDR3 DNA reads TGTGCCAGCAGTCGAGGACTCAACACAGATACGCAGTATTTT. This rearrangement joins TRBV2 to TRBJ2-3, with a possible D match to TRBD2 (5 bases). The CDR3 contains 14 residues. Per germline, CDR1 SNHLY and CDR2 FYNNEI. V lost 5 bases and J 2 bases, leaving 11 bases between the germline ends.

This clonotype has only a few counts. A much larger clone lies one base from this, so it may be a read error. This chain uses TRBV6-6 with TRBJ2-1, with 9 bases aligning to TRBD2. The better agreement between TRBJ2-7 and the DNA end casts doubt on the J call. The CDR3 totals 17 residues. From germline, CDR1 is MNHNY and CDR2 SVGAGI (reference sequence). CDR3 bases: TGTGCCAGCACCGCGACGGGCGGGGGGGGTATCTACAATGAGCAGTACTTC. This gives the protein CASTATGGGGIYNEQYF.

In its sample, this clonotype was seen a few times. V gene TRBV5-1 combines with J gene TRBJ2-7, with D possibly matching TRBD2 (6 bases). Germline lookup yields CDR1 SGHRS and CDR2 YFSETQ. The length of the CDR3 is 16 residues. Trimming shortened V by 2 bases and J by 0 bases, and 15 bases separated the two germline ends. CDR3 nucleotides: TGCGCCAGCAGCTTTTCGGACGGGGGATTCTCCTACGAGCAGTACTTC. Protein: CASSFSDGGFSYEQYF.

The table lists this clonotype with many counts. The genes are TRBV20-1 and TRBJ1-2; no reliable D call. V lost 2 bases to trimming and J lost 8 bases, with 18 bases between them. The V gene's germline CDR1 is DFQATT and CDR2 SNEGSKA (reference sequence). This CDR3 is 14 amino acids long. CDR3 sequence reads: CSARIKSYGRGYTF. The DNA of the CDR3 is TGCAGTGCTAGAATCAAGTCCTACGGGCGCGGCTACACCTTC.

This clonotype has only a few counts. V usage is TRBV15 and J usage is TRBJ2-7; the D gene is possibly TRBD2 (5 bases). Trimming left V 0 bases short and J 4 bases short, with 13 bases between. The length of the CDR3 is 15 residues. CDR1 and CDR2 from the germline V gene are LNHNV and YYDKDF (reference sequence). DNA of the CDR3: TGTGCCACCAGCAGAGATAAGGGAGCCGGATACGAGCAGTACTTC. Protein product: CATSRDKGAGYEQYF.

The rearrangement joins TRBV5-1 to TRBJ2-2; D is ambiguous. Germline loops: CDR1 SGHRS, CDR2 YFSETQ. The CDR3 sequence is 15 residues long. Between the trimmed V and J ends, which lost 0 bases and 3 bases, there was a span of 9 bases. CDR3 amino acids: CASSLDSRDTGELFF. CDR3 sequence (DNA): TGCGCCAGCAGCTTGGACTCCCGTGACACCGGGGAGCTGTTTTTT. The full variable domain, in which reference TRBV5-1 and TRBJ2-2 provide the parts outside the CDR3, is KAGVTQTPRYLIKTRGQQVTLSCSPISGHRSVSWYQQTPGQGLQFLFEYFSETQRNKGNFPGRFSGRQFSNSRSEMNVSTLELGDSALYLCASSLDSRDTGELFFGEGSRLTVL.

The V call is TRBV30, the J call TRBJ1-1; D possibly corresponds to TRBD1 (6 bases). The V end lost 0 bases, the J end lost 4 bases, and 12 bases lay between the germline ends. Germline V gives CDR1 GTSNPN, CDR2 SVGIG (reference sequence). The CDR3 consists of 14 residues. CDR3 sequence (DNA): TGTGCCTGGAGTGTACAAAAGGGGGGCACTGAAGCTTTCTTT. Its translation: CAWSVQKGGTEAFF.

This clonotype was seen only once. The chain links TRBV25-1 to TRBJ2-3; 7 nucleotides match TRBD1. The V and J ends lost 6 bases and 6 bases, in that order; junction bases with no gene match: 9. The length of the CDR3 is 14 residues. Germline CDR1 reads MGHDK; CDR2 reads SYGVNS. CDR3 bases: TGTGCCAGCAGACCCAGGGGGTTTGCTGATACGCAGTATTTT. Amino acid sequence: CASRPRGFADTQYF.

The chain is built from TRBV7-9 and TRBJ1-2, with D perhaps matching TRBD1 (5 bases). V was trimmed by 5 bases and J by 7 bases, leaving 14 bases between them. The germline V gene has CDR1 SEHNR and CDR2 FQNEAQ (reference sequence). This CDR3 has 13 amino acids. CDR3: CASSAITGRGYTF. DNA of the CDR3: TGTGCCAGCAGCGCAATCACAGGCCGTGGCTACACCTTC.

In this sample, this clonotype turned up a few times. This chain uses TRBV28 with TRBJ2-7; D unresolved. The CDR3 loop spans 11 amino acids. CDR1 is MDHEN and CDR2 is SYDVKM in the germline V gene. V shed 6 bases and J shed 4 bases, with 7 bases lying between them. Here the CDR3 DNA reads TGTGCCAGCAGCTCGTGGTACGAGCAGTACTTC. The encoded protein is CASSSWYEQYF.

This chain joins TRBV12-3 or TRBV12-4 and TRBJ1-5, with D perhaps matching TRBD1 (6 bases). The CDR3 length is 13 residues. Trimming cost V 3 bases and J 15 bases, with 18 bases left between them. CDR3 sequence reads: CASSFDTGRSPHF. CDR3 DNA: TGTGCCAGCAGTTTCGACACAGGGCGATCCCCGCATTTT.

Turning to this clonotype: A junction end diverges from the germline sequence, so it may reflect a read error. This chain connects TRBV28 to TRBJ1-5; D is unclear. The germline CDR1 and CDR2 sequences are MDHEN and SYDVKM. The CDR3 totals 14 residues. In DNA, the CDR3 is TGTGCCAGCAGTTTAGGTAATAGCAATCAGCTCCAGCATTTT. This gives the protein CASSLGNSNQLQHF.

Worth noting for this clonotype: One base away lies a much larger clone, so this may be a sequencing read error. This chain links TRBV5-1 with TRBJ2-4, with a weak D call TRBD1 (6 bases). The DNA end is more similar to TRBJ2-7, so the J call may be wrong. Looked up from germline, CDR1 is SGHRS and CDR2 is YFSETQ. The CDR3 spans 15 residues. The CDR3 loop reads CASSFIDPQGNEQYF. CDR3 sequence (DNA): TGCGCCAGCAGCTTTATTGATCCACAGGGTAACGAGCAGTACTTC.